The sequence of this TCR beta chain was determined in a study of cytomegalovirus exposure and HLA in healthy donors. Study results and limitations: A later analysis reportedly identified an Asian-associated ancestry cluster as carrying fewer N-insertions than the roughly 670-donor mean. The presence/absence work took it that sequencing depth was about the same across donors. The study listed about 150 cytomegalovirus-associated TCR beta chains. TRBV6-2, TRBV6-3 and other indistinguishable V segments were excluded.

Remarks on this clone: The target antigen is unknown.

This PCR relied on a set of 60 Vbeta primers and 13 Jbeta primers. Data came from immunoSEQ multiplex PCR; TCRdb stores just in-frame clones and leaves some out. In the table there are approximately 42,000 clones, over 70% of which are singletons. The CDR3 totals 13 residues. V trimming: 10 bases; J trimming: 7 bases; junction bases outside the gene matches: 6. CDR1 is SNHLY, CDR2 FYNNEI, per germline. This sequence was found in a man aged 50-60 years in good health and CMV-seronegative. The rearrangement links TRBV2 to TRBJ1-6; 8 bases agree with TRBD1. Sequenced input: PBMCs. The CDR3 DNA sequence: TGTGCCAACGCGGACAGGGCGAATTCACCCCTCCACTTT. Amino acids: CANADRANSPLHF.